This T cell receptor (beta chain) appears in the sequencing data of a study of T-cell reconstitution after alpha-beta-depleted transplantation in children. This CDR3 has 13 amino acids. The germline V gene has CDR1 SGHKS and CDR2 YYEKEE (reference sequence). V was clipped by 2 bases and J by 7 bases, with 9 bases between them. Unique molecular identifiers tagged the TCRbeta library. TCRdb ran MiXCR on the PCR reads and lists one entry per CDR3 protein. The table lists about 360,000 distinct CDR3 sequences, roughly 14% of them singletons, with around 4% in the top ten. This clonotype has just a few counts.

This clonotype was sampled from a human donor who donated a stem cell graft to a child with Fanconi anemia. Specimen: PBMCs, collected from the stem cell graft. The chain uses TRBV5-5 and TRBJ2-2, with no clear D. CDR3 sequence: CASSFQTGGELFF. The CDR3 bases are TGTGCCAGCAGCTTCCAAACCGGCGGGGAGCTGTTTTTT.